This T cell receptor (beta chain) was documented in a study of monozygotic twins with inflammatory bowel disease (dated by TCRdb to about 2019). Regarding the study in general: In total, 28 monozygotic twin pairs made up the full study: 19 Danish pairs, all IBD-discordant, plus nine German pairs, of which four were IBD-concordant and five were IBD-discordant. Each individual had, on average, about 151 000 unique TCRalpha sequences and 181 000 unique TCRbeta sequences available for analysis. Disease-associated traits were sought mainly through comparisons between IBD patients and their genetically identical healthy co-twins within discordant pairs.

From each donor, an approximately 2.4 ml peripheral blood sample was drawn into PAXgene tubes and stored at -80 degrees C. Total RNA was isolated from whole blood with the PAXgene blood miRNA kit on an automated QIAcube, without T cell sorting. Peripheral blood from monozygotic twin pairs, either concordant or discordant for inflammatory bowel disease, underwent deep TCRalpha and TCRbeta repertoire profiling that used unique molecular barcoding. Smoking habits were recorded for all twin pairs, and each individual was classified as a current, former or never smoker. Comments on this clonotype: This clone's antigen is unknown.

Spanning cysteine to phenylalanine, the CDR3 consists of 15 amino acids. The entry carries no DNA sequence. Taken from the germline V gene, the CDR1 and CDR2 loops are MDHEN and SYDVKM. The method behind the library was 5' RACE. The input for every TCR library was 3,500 to 4,500 ng of total RNA. cDNA was synthesized with SMARTScribe reverse transcriptase in eight separate reactions per sample. During cDNA synthesis, unique molecular identifiers containing a 6-nucleotide sample barcode were introduced by template switching. Amplification of TCRalpha and TCRbeta cDNA involved two nested PCRs of 16 and 9 cycles, and each PCR was followed by bead purification. Before amplification, the cDNA was both treated with uracil DNA-glycosylase and purified with the QIAquick PCR purification kit. The second PCR added Illumina TruSeq-compatible adapters along with sample-specific barcodes. Library quality and concentration were assessed using TapeStation and Qubit, and roughly 5.5 ng of each library was pooled. Sequencing of pooled libraries was carried out on an Illumina HiSeq2500 single-index Rapid Run using 2 x 100 bp reads and custom sequencing primers. The authors' pipeline ran thus. UMI-based consensus assembly with MiGEC version 1.2.6 was used to correct PCR and sequencing errors. V(D)J alignment, clonotype assembly and CDR3 extraction were performed with MiXCR version 2.1.1. Normalisation of gene usage, clonotype sharing and MAIT/NKT TCR abundance was achieved by analysing the top 1000, 10 000 and 20 000 clonotypes per sample. Diversity was computed as the inverse Simpson index with the vegan R package after downsampling to 27 000 UMIs. Paired Mann-Whitney U tests were applied to discordant twin pairs, with Benjamini-Hochberg correction for multiple testing. The reads went through TCRdb reprocessing, and each CDR3 protein sequence gets one entry with no DNA. TCRdb's processing, not the authors', yielded these V and J calls. This sample's clone table shows approximately 300,000 distinct CDR3 sequences. The ten largest account for about 5% of the sample.

The paper as a whole reports these results and caveats: The results gave no support for a single strong signal or clonotype linked to IBD. Differing immunosuppressive treatments among patients may have added background noise and inter-individual variability to the repertoires. The analysis was unable to tell apart different T cell subtypes. Repertoire similarity did not differ between concordant and discordant twins, possibly due to limited statistical power. TCRbeta repertoire diversity, by inverse Simpson index, was decreased in IBD patients compared with their healthy co-twins. IBD patients shared fewer clonotypes with other individuals than healthy twins did, most markedly in patients showing signs of disease activity.

This TCR derives from a human donor with ulcerative colitis or Crohn's disease, or a healthy co-twin of an affected twin (not recorded which). This receptor chain uses TRBV28 and TRBJ1-5; TCRdb calls TRBD1, which cannot be checked without DNA. The sequencing input was blood. The CDR3 region has the sequence CASSLYGQGNQPQHF.